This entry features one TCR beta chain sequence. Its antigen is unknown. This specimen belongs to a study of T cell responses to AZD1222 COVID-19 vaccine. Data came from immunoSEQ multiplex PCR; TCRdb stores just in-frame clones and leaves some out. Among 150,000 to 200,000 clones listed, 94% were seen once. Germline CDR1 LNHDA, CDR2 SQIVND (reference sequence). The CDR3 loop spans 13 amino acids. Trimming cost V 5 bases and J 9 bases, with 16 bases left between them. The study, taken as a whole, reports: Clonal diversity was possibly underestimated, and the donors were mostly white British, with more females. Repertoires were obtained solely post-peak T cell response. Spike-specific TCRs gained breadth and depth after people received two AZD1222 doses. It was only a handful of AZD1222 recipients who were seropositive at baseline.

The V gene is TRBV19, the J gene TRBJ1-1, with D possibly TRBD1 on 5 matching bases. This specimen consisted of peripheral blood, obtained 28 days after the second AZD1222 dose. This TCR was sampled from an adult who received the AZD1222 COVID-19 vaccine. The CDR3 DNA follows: TGTGCCAGTAGTTTAGGGGACGGTTGGAAAGCTTTCTTT. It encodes CASSLGDGWKAFF.